The 11 T cell receptor beta chains presented below share a single source sample, sequenced in a study of Tregs in tolerant kidney transplant recipients. Recipients received nonmyeloablative bone marrow transplants from related graft donors, with transient mixed chimerism. The protocol was immunoSEQ multiplex PCR, while the TCRdb copy is restricted to in-frame clones and leaves out a portion. Of tens of thousands of clones listed, approximately 94% are singletons. Sequenced here: CD4+ T cells from blood (PBMCs), sampled 12 months after the transplant. These receptors all stem from a human patient who received a combined kidney and bone marrow transplant. Some of these T cells may belong to the graft donor.

This clone appeared a few times. The V call is TRBV6-1, the J call TRBJ1-4; 7 nucleotides line up with TRBD1. Looked up from germline, CDR1 is MNHNS and CDR2 is SASEGT. This CDR3 is 14 amino acids long. Trimming took 5 bases from V and 1 from J; bases not matched to a gene: 1. The CDR3 is CASSHRGTNEKLFF. The CDR3 DNA reads TGTGCCAGCAGTCACAGGGGAACTAATGAAAAACTGTTTTTT.

As regards this clone: The sample has other DNA sequences that encode this CDR3 too. The chain joins TRBV7-6 to TRBJ1-6; D perhaps matches TRBD1 (5 bases). CDR1 SGHVS and CDR2 FNYEAQ come from the germline V gene. The CDR3 spans 15 residues. The ends were cut back, 1 base at V and 6 bases at J, with 10 bases in the middle. DNA for the CDR3: TGTGCCAGCAGCTTAGAGTCACAGGCTAATTCACCCCTCCACTTT. This translates into CASSLESQANSPLHF.

The gene calls are TRBV18 and TRBJ2-5, with 12 bases lining up with TRBD2. Germline CDR1 KGHSH, CDR2 LQKENI. This CDR3 region has 14 residues. V lost 2 bases and J lost 5; bases outside the gene matches: 0. CDR3: CASSPGLAGETQYF. The CDR3, as DNA: TGTGCCAGCTCACCAGGACTAGCGGGGGAGACCCAGTACTTC.

The rearrangement uses TRBV21-1 and TRBJ1-1; the table's D gene call, TRBD1, was not cross checked with the DNA. TRBV21-1 is classified as a pseudogene. The CDR3 loop spans 12 amino acids. CDR3 in amino acids: CASPTVNTEAFF. The CDR3 bases are TGTGCCAGCCCAACAGTGAACACTGAAGCTTTCTTT.

This chain joins TRBV7-9 and TRBJ2-5, with TRBD2 matching 8 bases. J gave up 7 bases and V 5 bases, and 9 bases lay outside the gene matches. The CDR3 consists of 14 residues. CDR1 and CDR2 from the germline V gene are SEHNR and FQNEAQ (reference sequence). This CDR3 reads CASSLRGGRGTQYF. The CDR3 nucleotides are TGTGCCAGCAGCCTTCGCGGGGGGCGCGGGACCCAGTACTTC. The entire variable domain, with the rest obtained from reference TRBV7-9 and TRBJ2-5, is as follows: DTGVSQNPRHKITKRGQNVTFRCDPISEHNRLYWYRQTLGQGPEFLTYFQNEAQLEKSRLLSDRFSAERPKGSFSTLEIQRTEQGDSAMYLCASSLRGGRGTQYFGPGTRLLVL.

This clone was counted once. The V call is TRBV4-3, the J call TRBJ1-1; perhaps TRBD1 as D (6 bases). Germline V gene sequence: CDR1 LGHNA, CDR2 YSLEER. V was trimmed by 0 bases and J by 5 bases, leaving 13 bases between them. This CDR3 is built from 15 residues. The CDR3 loop reads CASSQEQGRETEAFF. CDR3 DNA sequence: TGCGCCAGCAGCCAAGAACAGGGACGAGAAACTGAAGCTTTCTTT.

The V and J genes are TRBV11-2 and TRBJ2-3; D might be TRBD1 (5 bases). Trimming took 1 base from V and 0 from J, leaving 11 bases between them. The CDR3 is 16 residues long. The germline gives CDR1 SGHAT, CDR2 FQNNGV. The CDR3 region has the DNA TGTGCCAGCAGCTTAGTTTGGGGCCAGAGCACAGATACGCAGTATTTT. Translation: CASSLVWGQSTDTQYF.

This chain links TRBV9 with TRBJ1-5; 8 bases agree with TRBD1. The CDR3 has 14 amino acids. The germline CDR1 and CDR2 sequences are SGDLS and YYNGEE. V dropped 2 bases and J dropped 6; count of bases not matched to a gene: 4. CDR3 in amino acids: CASSVSGGGQPQHF. The CDR3 DNA is TGTGCCAGCAGCGTTTCAGGGGGCGGTCAGCCCCAGCATTTT.

As for this clone: The junction departs from the called germline gene at one end, perhaps through a read error. This chain uses TRBV4-3 with TRBJ2-7; D is perhaps TRBD1 (5 bases). CDR1 LGHNA and CDR2 YSLEER come from the germline V gene. CDR3 size: 17 residues. The CDR3 bases are TGCGCCAGCAGCAAAGAATCGACAGTCGTAGGCTCCTACGAGCAGTACTTC. This sequence encodes CASSKESTVVGSYEQYF.

The chain links TRBV6-1 to TRBJ1-1, with 11 bases identical to TRBD1. The CDR3 consists of 15 residues. Germline CDR1 is MNHNS and CDR2 is SASEGT. V was pared by 5 bases and J by 0 bases, with 2 bases of the junction left unmatched. The CDR3 loop is CASSRTGGLNTEAFF. CDR3 in DNA: TGTGCCAGCAGTAGGACAGGGGGCCTGAACACTGAAGCTTTCTTT.

V usage is TRBV28 and J usage is TRBJ1-2, with D possibly TRBD1 on 6 matching bases. CDR1 and CDR2 (germline): MDHEN, SYDVKM. The V gene lost 5 bases and the J gene lost 12 bases, with 25 bases spanning the gap. The CDR3 sequence is 15 residues long. The CDR3 here is CASSAPPRQAPPDTF. CDR3 DNA: TGTGCCAGCAGTGCCCCCCCTAGACAGGCCCCGCCTGACACCTTC.